This T cell receptor (beta chain) was captured in a study of shared clonotypes between healthy human individuals. Overall study findings and caveats: Few donors limited the genetic and exposure-history diversity represented.

Researchers ran the assay at a deep level. Scientists sequenced DNA from unsorted PBMC on ten immunoSEQ deep assay plates. Some clones are missing from TCRdb's copy, which holds only in-frame ones; the method was immunoSEQ multiplex PCR. The sample contains some 480,000 clones, 79% of which appear only once. About this clone itself: The antigen is not known.

Germline CDR1 reads MDHEN; CDR2 reads SYDVKM. This CDR3 has 12 residues. The J segment lost 13 bases and the V segment lost 3 bases, leaving 4 bases of the junction unmatched. The source material was PBMCs. The rearrangement joins TRBV28 to TRBJ2-1, with 9 nucleotides matching TRBD2. This receptor was taken from a woman between 40 and 50 years old in good health. Some clones in this sample may be carry-over from other donors' samples. CDR3 in amino acids: CASSFASGAQFF. The CDR3 DNA reads TGTGCCAGCAGTTTCGCTAGCGGGGCCCAGTTCTTC.